Sequencing of this T cell receptor (beta chain) was carried out in a study of early T cells in non-severe SARS-CoV-2 infection. This clonotype was observed many times. One junction end does not reproduce the germline sequence, and a read error may be involved. Unique molecular identifiers were added to individual cDNA molecules. TCRdb processed the 5' RACE reads anew with MiXCR; each CDR3 protein has one entry. The data show some 30,000 distinct CDR3 sequences, under 5.5% seen once. CDR1 and CDR2 (germline): SGHDT, YYEEEE. This CDR3 region has 15 residues. Sequencing was done on a sample of whole blood. The clonotype comes from an adult who was a healthcare worker with PCR-confirmed SARS-CoV-2 infection or an uninfected control (not recorded which). The genes are TRBV5-6 and TRBJ2-3, with 8 bases aligning to TRBD1. The CDR3 loop is CASSLVGQGLDTQYF. CDR3 sequence (DNA): TGTGCCAGCAGTTTGGTAGGACAGGGTCTAGATACGCAGTATTTT.